The sequence of this T cell receptor beta chain was determined in a study of blood T cells in healthy people across ages. Study information: Template switching captured about one barcoded beta molecule per two T cells.

Study-level points and caveats: Diversity estimates from one million T cells were considered underestimates. A greater number of naive CD4+ cells and higher diversity distinguished long-lived donors from aged donors.

Primers used in a second PCR of roughly 7 to 12 cycles were a sample-barcoded 5' primer and a J-beta primer mix. TCRdb analysed the 5' RACE reads with MiXCR anew, one entry per CDR3 protein. The sample consists of about 1.8 million distinct CDR3 sequences, 49% of them appearing once. Each sample used at least 6 million PBMCs. Note on this clonotype: The target antigen is unknown.

This TCR was sampled from a woman in her 40s in good health. Material: blood.

CDR3 amino acids: CATSDRDHSADTQYF. The CDR3, as DNA: TGTGCCACCAGTGATAGGGACCACTCCGCAGATACGCAGTATTTT. The chain carries TRBV24-1 and TRBJ2-3, with D possibly called TRBD1 or TRBD2 (5 bases each). Germline V lookup: CDR1 KGHDR, CDR2 SFDVKD. This CDR3 spans 15 amino acids. Trimming left V 3 bases short and J 4 bases short, with 13 bases between.